This T cell receptor beta chain came from a study of tumor-infiltrating lymphocytes in primary liver carcinoma. Whole-study context: Tumor staging was T1-T3 N0M0; sizes spanned about 4 to 11 cm across. Study results and limitations: Overlap between tumor regions exceeded overlap of tumor with adjacent tissue or blood.

TCR beta cDNA was prepared out of approximately 500 ng total RNA by means of a constant-region primer. Nested multiplex PCR, run for three rounds with slightly modified ARM-PCR, yielded TCR beta libraries. Use of TRBV1-TRBV30 forward primers with a C-beta reverse primer characterized the first two PCR rounds, which lasted roughly 9 cycles each. TCRdb analysed the multiplex PCR reads with MiXCR anew, one entry per CDR3 protein. The sample has a few hundred thousand distinct CDR3 sequences; approximately 54% are singletons. RNA isolated from unsorted whole blood supplied the blood RNA, with germline DNA also extracted. V was cut by 6 bases and J by 4 bases, with 15 bases left in between. There are 13 residues in the CDR3. Germline values: CDR1 SQVTM, CDR2 ANQGSEA. This clonotype was seen a handful of times. Antigen: not known.

The receptor was isolated from a woman in her 30s with primary liver carcinoma and hepatitis B virus infection. The material sequenced was peripheral blood. V usage is TRBV29-1 and J usage is TRBJ1-1, with D hard to call. The CDR3 DNA is TGCAGCGTGGAGAGGACCGCAGGCACTGAAGCTTTCTTT. Translating it yields CSVERTAGTEAFF.